This is a list of T cell receptor beta chains from one sample in a study of blood T cell repertoires in COVID-19. Sequencing used immunoSEQ multiplex PCR; TCRdb keeps in-frame clones, though not all of them. The data contain 100,000 to 150,000 clones, around 89% of them seen just once; the ten biggest clones take up approximately 1.4%. Specimen: peripheral blood. The receptors originated from a human donor in a cohort sampled during active COVID-19. CDR3s include the opening cysteine and the closing phenylalanine or tryptophan. Fields, in order: D gene, clone size, J gene, V gene, CDR3 protein, CDR3 DNA. The D gene is left open where the match is weak. Expanded clones get a size class; other rows say once, few or many, or leave the size out.

>-|-|TRBJ2-2|TRBV19
CASSIVRGSGELFF
TGTGCCAGTAGTATAGTAAGAGGGAGTGGGGAGCTGTTTTTT
>TRBD2|-|TRBJ2-5|TRBV4-2
CASSQEAGGDLRYF
TGTGCCAGCAGCCAAGAGGCGGGGGGGGATCTACGATACTTC
>-|-|TRBJ2-3|TRBV9
CASSVGLRTDTQYF
TGTGCCAGCAGCGTAGGCCTACGCACAGATACGCAGTATTTT
>-|-|TRBJ2-1|TRBV25-1
CASSDSRGSSYNEQFF
TGTGCCAGCAGTGACAGTAGGGGAAGCTCCTACAATGAGCAGTTCTTC
>-|-|TRBJ1-6|TRBV18
CASSPTEGNSPLHF
TGTGCCAGCTCACCGACGGAGGGGAATTCACCCCTCCACTTT
>TRBD2|-|TRBJ2-3|TRBV5-1
CASSPIPGGGVPDTQYF
TGCGCCAGCAGCCCAATTCCCGGTGGGGGGGTTCCAGATACGCAGTATTTT
>TRBD1|once|TRBJ2-1|TRBV5-6
CASSLAGQGTSSSYNEQFF
TGTGCCAGCAGCTTGGCGGGACAGGGGACTTCAAGCTCCTACAATGAGCAGTTCTTC
>TRBD2|-|TRBJ2-1|TRBV13
CASSTGLNGYNEQFF
TGTGCCAGCAGCACGGGACTAAATGGTTACAATGAGCAGTTCTTC
>-|-|TRBJ1-2|TRBV21-1
CASSKYRHSYGYTF
TGTGCCAGCAGCAAGTACAGGCACAGCTATGGCTACACCTTC
>-|-|TRBJ2-3|TRBV27
CASSQGDTQYF
TGTGCCAGCAGTCAGGGGGATACGCAGTATTTT
>-|-|TRBJ2-7|TRBV10-3
CAISAVQTGSSYEQYF
TGTGCCATCAGTGCAGTCCAAACAGGGAGCTCCTACGAGCAGTACTTC
>-|-|TRBJ1-6|TRBV14
CASSLGRVNNSPLHF
TGTGCCAGCAGCCTGGGGAGGGTAAATAATTCACCCCTCCACTTT
>-|-|TRBJ2-5|TRBV2
CASSEQAVQETQYF
TGTGCCAGCAGTGAACAAGCGGTTCAAGAGACCCAGTACTTC
>TRBD2|-|TRBJ2-1|TRBV3-1/TRBV3-2
CASSQSGLSGGGTYNEQFF
TGTGCCAGCAGCCAATCAGGGCTTAGCGGGGGGGGTACCTACAATGAGCAGTTCTTC
>-|once|TRBJ1-2|TRBV19
CASSIRGSGYTF
TGTGCCAGTAGTATAAGGGGATCTGGCTACACCTTC
>TRBD1|-|TRBJ2-1|TRBV7-9
CASTSGQRYYNEQFF
TGTGCCAGCACCTCGGGACAGAGATACTACAATGAGCAGTTCTTC
>TRBD2|-|TRBJ2-2|TRBV7-7
CASSLSGTSLPGELFF
TGTGCTAGCAGCCTTAGTGGGACTAGCCTCCCCGGGGAGCTGTTTTTT
>TRBD1|-|TRBJ2-3|TRBV18
CASSPTTGADTQYF
TGTGCCAGCTCACCAACGACAGGGGCAGATACGCAGTATTTT
>TRBD2|-|TRBJ2-3|TRBV18
CASSPPWASGTTSTDTQYF
TGTGCCAGCTCACCACCCTGGGCTAGCGGGACGACTAGCACAGATACGCAGTATTTT
>TRBD2|-|TRBJ2-7|TRBV3-1/TRBV3-2
CASSPRTSGRASYEQYF
TGTGCCAGCAGCCCCCGGACTAGCGGGAGGGCCTCCTACGAGCAGTACTTC
>-|-|TRBJ2-1|TRBV6-1
CASSEAAGPYNEQFF
TGTGCCAGCAGTGAAGCTGCAGGGCCCTACAATGAGCAGTTCTTC
>-|-|TRBJ1-1|TRBV25-1
CASSDPLNTEAFF
TGTGCCAGCAGTGACCCTTTGAACACTGAAGCTTTCTTT
>TRBD1|-|TRBJ2-1|TRBV27
CASSPISRTGPYYEQFF
TGTGCCAGCAGCCCGATCTCTAGGACAGGACCTTATTATGAGCAGTTCTTC
>TRBD1|-|TRBJ2-7|TRBV6-6
CASGSLQGTYEQYF
TGTGCCAGCGGGTCCCTACAGGGGACCTACGAGCAGTACTTC
>-|-|TRBJ2-5|TRBV6-5
CASSPRGWGTQYF
TGTGCCAGCAGTCCACGGGGATGGGGGACCCAGTACTTC
>-|-|TRBJ1-2|TRBV6-1
CASSEFLDTNYGYTF
TGTGCCAGCAGTGAATTTTTGGACACTAACTATGGCTACACCTTC
>TRBD2|-|TRBJ2-3|TRBV28
CASSPLTSGIDTQYF
TGTGCCAGCAGTCCCCTTACTAGCGGGATAGATACGCAGTATTTT
>-|-|TRBJ1-1|TRBV4-1
CASSQASGLEAFF
TGCGCCAGCAGCCAAGCCTCGGGTCTTGAAGCTTTCTTT
>-|few|TRBJ1-1|TRBV29-1
CSLVKGGTEAFF
TGCAGCCTTGTTAAGGGGGGGACTGAAGCTTTCTTT
>TRBD1|-|TRBJ1-2|TRBV5-1
CASSLEGQGRGYTF
TGCGCCAGCAGCTTGGAGGGACAGGGTCGGGGCTACACCTTC
>-|-|TRBJ2-5|TRBV5-1
CASSTHRGGETQYF
TGCGCCAGCAGCACGCACAGGGGGGGAGAGACCCAGTACTTC
>-|-|TRBJ1-5|TRBV9
CASSVLEGLRGNQPQHF
TGTGCCAGCAGCGTATTAGAGGGACTCAGAGGCAATCAGCCCCAGCATTTT
>TRBD1|-|TRBJ2-7|TRBV2
CASRAGTGSSYEQYF
TGTGCCAGCAGGGCCGGGACAGGGAGCTCCTACGAGCAGTACTTC
>TRBD2|-|TRBJ2-3|TRBV14
CASSRTSGEGTDTQYF
TGTGCCAGCAGCCGGACTAGCGGGGAGGGCACAGATACGCAGTATTTT
>TRBD1|few|TRBJ2-2|TRBV5-6
CASSNGQGDNTGELFF
TGTGCCAGCAGCAACGGACAGGGCGACAACACCGGGGAGCTGTTTTTT
>-|few|TRBJ2-1|TRBV4-1
CASSQGAGEQFF
TGCGCCAGCAGCCAGGGGGCCGGTGAGCAGTTCTTC
>TRBD1|-|TRBJ1-1|TRBV5-5
CASKQGARTEAFF
TGTGCCAGTAAACAGGGGGCGCGAACTGAAGCTTTCTTT
>-|-|TRBJ2-1|TRBV19
CASSRWGDVMDEQFF
TGTGCCAGTAGTAGATGGGGGGACGTCATGGATGAGCAGTTCTTC
>TRBD2|-|TRBJ2-3|TRBV5-6
CASSIKRESYTDTQYF
TGTGCCAGCAGCATAAAGCGGGAGAGCTACACAGATACGCAGTATTTT
>-|-|TRBJ2-1|TRBV10-3
CAISESSRAMYNEQFF
TGTGCCATCAGTGAAAGTTCCAGGGCAATGTACAATGAGCAGTTCTTC
>-|-|TRBJ1-2|TRBV5-6
CASSLTMEALGYTF
TGTGCCAGCAGCTTGACCATGGAGGCCCTGGGCTACACCTTC
>-|-|TRBJ2-7|TRBV2
CASRAHRRQSSYEQYF
TGTGCCAGCAGGGCACACAGGCGGCAAAGCTCCTACGAGCAGTACTTC
>TRBD2|-|TRBJ2-7|TRBV5-6
CASSLGRGGPKEQYF
TGTGCCAGCAGCTTGGGGCGGGGGGGGCCGAAAGAGCAGTACTTC
>-|-|TRBJ2-2|TRBV9
CASSAYYTGELFF
TGTGCCAGCAGCGCCTATTACACCGGGGAGCTGTTTTTT
>TRBD2|-|TRBJ2-7|TRBV19
CASSVGLRDYEQYF
TGTGCCAGTAGTGTGGGACTTAGGGACTATGAGCAGTACTTC
>TRBD2|-|TRBJ2-7|TRBV5-1
CASSWGVAGGEQYF
TGCGCCAGCAGCTGGGGGGTGGCGGGGGGCGAGCAGTACTTC
>TRBD2|-|TRBJ2-1|TRBV6-2/TRBV6-3
CASSYSITSGSIQDEQFF
TGTGCCAGCAGTTACTCAATTACTAGCGGGAGCATCCAGGATGAGCAGTTCTTC
>-|-|TRBJ1-1|TRBV11-2
CASSEGAGNTEAFF
TGTGCCAGCAGCGAAGGGGCAGGGAACACTGAAGCTTTCTTT